This entry describes one T cell receptor (beta chain). Antigen specificity is unknown. The data stem from a study of shared clonotypes between healthy human individuals. Study in general: CD4 naive and CD4 memory each took three plates per donor, while CD8 naive took two and CD8 memory one. General observations from the study: Relative to their counterparts shared across all four donors, non-shared clonotypes exhibited diminished generation probabilities. At large depth, rarefaction still showed sorted-subset sequencing to be incomplete.

The assay was run at deep level. The table came from immunoSEQ multiplex PCR; TCRdb's copy has only in-frame clones and leaves some out. The sample lists under 2,500,000 clones, approximately 94% occurring once. CDR1 is MNHEY and CDR2 is SMNVEV in the germline V gene (reference sequence). The V gene lost 8 bases and the J gene lost 3 bases, with 17 bases spanning the gap. This CDR3 spans 14 amino acids. V is TRBV27 and J is TRBJ2-7; D is unresolved. Sequenced material: naive CD4+ T cells sorted from blood. Noted subset: CD45RA+ positively selected. The sequence was obtained from a young man in good health. This chain's CDR3 is CASGRGMESYEQYF. As DNA, the CDR3 is TGTGCCAGCGGCCGTGGCATGGAGAGCTACGAGCAGTACTTC.